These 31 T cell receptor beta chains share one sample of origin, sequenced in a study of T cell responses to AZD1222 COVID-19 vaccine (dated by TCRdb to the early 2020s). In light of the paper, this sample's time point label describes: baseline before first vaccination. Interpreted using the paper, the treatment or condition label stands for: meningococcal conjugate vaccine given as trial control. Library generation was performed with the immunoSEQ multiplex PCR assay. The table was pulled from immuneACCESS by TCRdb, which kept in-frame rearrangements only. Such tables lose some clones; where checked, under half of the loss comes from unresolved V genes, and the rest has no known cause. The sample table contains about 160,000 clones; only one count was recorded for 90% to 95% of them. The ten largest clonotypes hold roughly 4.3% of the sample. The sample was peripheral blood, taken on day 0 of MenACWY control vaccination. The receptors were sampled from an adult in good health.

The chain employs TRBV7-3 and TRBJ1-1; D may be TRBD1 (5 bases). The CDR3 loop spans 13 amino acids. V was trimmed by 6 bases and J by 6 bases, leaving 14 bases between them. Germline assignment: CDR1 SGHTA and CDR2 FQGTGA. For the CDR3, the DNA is TGTGCCAGCAGTAAGACAGCTTACGCTGAAGCTTTCTTT. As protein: CASSKTAYAEAFF.

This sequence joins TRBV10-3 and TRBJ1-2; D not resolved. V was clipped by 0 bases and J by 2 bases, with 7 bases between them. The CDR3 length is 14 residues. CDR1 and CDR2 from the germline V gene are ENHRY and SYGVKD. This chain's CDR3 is CAISESPVNYGYTF. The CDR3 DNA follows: TGTGCCATCAGTGAGTCCCCAGTAAACTATGGCTACACCTTC.

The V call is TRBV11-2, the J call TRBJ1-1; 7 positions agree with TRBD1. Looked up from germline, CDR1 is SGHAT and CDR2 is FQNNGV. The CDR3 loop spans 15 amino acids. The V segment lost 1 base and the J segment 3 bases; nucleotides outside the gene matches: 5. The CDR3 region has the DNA TGTGCCAGCAGCTTAGGAACAGGGGTTGACACTGAAGCTTTCTTT. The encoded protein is CASSLGTGVDTEAFF.

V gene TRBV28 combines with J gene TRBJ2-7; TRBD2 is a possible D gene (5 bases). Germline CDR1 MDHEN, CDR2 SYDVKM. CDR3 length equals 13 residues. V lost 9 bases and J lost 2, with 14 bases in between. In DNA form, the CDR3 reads TGTGCCAGTCACCGTCTGGGAGCCTACGAGCAGTACTTC. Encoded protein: CASHRLGAYEQYF.

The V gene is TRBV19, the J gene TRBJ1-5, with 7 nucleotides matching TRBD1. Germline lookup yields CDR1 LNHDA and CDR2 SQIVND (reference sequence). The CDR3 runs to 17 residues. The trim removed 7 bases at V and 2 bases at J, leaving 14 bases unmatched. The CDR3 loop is CASIQKGDRAGNQPQHF. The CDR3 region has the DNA TGTGCCAGTATTCAAAAAGGGGACAGAGCGGGCAATCAGCCCCAGCATTTT.

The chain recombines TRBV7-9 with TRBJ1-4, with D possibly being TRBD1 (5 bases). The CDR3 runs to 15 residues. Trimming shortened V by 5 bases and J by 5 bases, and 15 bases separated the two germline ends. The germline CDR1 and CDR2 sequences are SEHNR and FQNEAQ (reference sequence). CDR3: CASSPVGGENEKLFF. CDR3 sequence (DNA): TGTGCCAGCAGCCCTGTTGGGGGGGAGAATGAAAAACTGTTTTTT. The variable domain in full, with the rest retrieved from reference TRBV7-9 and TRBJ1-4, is DTGVSQNPRHKITKRGQNVTFRCDPISEHNRLYWYRQTLGQGPEFLTYFQNEAQLEKSRLLSDRFSAERPKGSFSTLEIQRTEQGDSAMYLCASSPVGGENEKLFFGSGTQLSVL.

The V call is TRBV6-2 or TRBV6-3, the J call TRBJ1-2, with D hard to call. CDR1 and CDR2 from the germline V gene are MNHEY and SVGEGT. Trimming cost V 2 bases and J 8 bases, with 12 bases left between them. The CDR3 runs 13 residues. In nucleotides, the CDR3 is TGTGCCAGCAGTTACACGGCAGTCGGGGGCTACACCTTC. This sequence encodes CASSYTAVGGYTF.

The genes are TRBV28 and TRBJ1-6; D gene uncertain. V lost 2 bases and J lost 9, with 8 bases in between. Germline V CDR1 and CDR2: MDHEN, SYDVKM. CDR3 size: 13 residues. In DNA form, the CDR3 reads TGTGCCAGCAGTTTAGCTCCTTCTTCACCCCTCCACTTT. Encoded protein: CASSLAPSSPLHF. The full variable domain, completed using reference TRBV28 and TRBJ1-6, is DVKVTQSSRYLVKRTGEKVFLECVQDMDHENMFWYRQDPGLGLRLIYFSYDVKMKEKGDIPEGYSVSREKKERFSLILESASTNQTSMYLCASSLAPSSPLHFGNGTRLTVT.

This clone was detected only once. This CDR3 is CASHVQGLNTEAFF. For the CDR3, the DNA is TGTGCCAGCCACGTACAGGGGTTGAACACTGAAGCTTTCTTT. The chain combines TRBV6-5 with TRBJ1-1; 7 bases agree with TRBD1. The CDR3 covers 14 residues. Germline V lookup: CDR1 MNHEY, CDR2 SVGAGI. Trimming removed 8 bases from V and 0 bases from J; junction bases left unmatched: 6.

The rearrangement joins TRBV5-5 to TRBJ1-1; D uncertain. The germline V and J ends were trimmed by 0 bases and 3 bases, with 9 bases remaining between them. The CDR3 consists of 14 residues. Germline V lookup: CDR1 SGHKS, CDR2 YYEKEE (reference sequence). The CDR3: CASSLAGRDTEAFF. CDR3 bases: TGTGCCAGCAGCTTGGCTGGTAGGGACACTGAAGCTTTCTTT. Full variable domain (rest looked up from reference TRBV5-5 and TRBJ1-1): DAGVTQSPTHLIKTRGQQVTLRCSPISGHKSVSWYQQVLGQGPQFIFQYYEKEERGRGNFPDRFSARQFPNYSSELNVNALLLGDSALYLCASSLAGRDTEAFFGQGTRLTVV.

The CDR3 reads CASSQGTGNKNEQFF. The DNA for the CDR3 is TGTGCCAGCAGCCAAGGGACAGGGAATAAGAATGAGCAGTTCTTC. The chain uses TRBV4-2 and TRBJ2-1; 8 bases align to TRBD1. Germline CDR1 and CDR2: LGHNA and YNFKEQ. There are 15 residues in the CDR3. V dropped 1 base and J dropped 7; count of bases not matched to a gene: 6.

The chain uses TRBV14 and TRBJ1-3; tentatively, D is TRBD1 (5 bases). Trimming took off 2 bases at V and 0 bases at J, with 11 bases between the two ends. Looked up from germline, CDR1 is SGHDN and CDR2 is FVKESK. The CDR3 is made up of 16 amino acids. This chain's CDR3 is CASSQTRASSGNTIYF. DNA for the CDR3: TGTGCCAGCAGCCAAACCAGGGCCTCCTCTGGAAACACCATATATTTT.

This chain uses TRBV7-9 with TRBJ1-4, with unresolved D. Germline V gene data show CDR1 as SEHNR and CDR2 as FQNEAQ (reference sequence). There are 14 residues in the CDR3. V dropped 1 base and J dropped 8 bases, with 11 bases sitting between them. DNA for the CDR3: TGTGCCAGCAGCTTAGGGTCAGGAGACGAAAAACTGTTTTTT. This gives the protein CASSLGSGDEKLFF.

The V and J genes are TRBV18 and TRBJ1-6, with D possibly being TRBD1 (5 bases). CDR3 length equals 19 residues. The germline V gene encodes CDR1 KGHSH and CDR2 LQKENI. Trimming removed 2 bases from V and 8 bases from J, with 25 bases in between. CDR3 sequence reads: CASSPKRIRDGLRDSPLHF. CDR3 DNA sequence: TGTGCCAGCTCACCAAAGCGGATTAGGGACGGCCTAAGGGATTCACCCCTCCACTTT. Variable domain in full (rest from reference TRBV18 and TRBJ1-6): NAGVMQNPRHLVRRRGQEARLRCSPMKGHSHVYWYRQLPEEGLKFMVYLQKENIIDESGMPKERFSAEFPKEGPSILRIQQVVRGDSAAYFCASSPKRIRDGLRDSPLHFGNGTRLTVT.

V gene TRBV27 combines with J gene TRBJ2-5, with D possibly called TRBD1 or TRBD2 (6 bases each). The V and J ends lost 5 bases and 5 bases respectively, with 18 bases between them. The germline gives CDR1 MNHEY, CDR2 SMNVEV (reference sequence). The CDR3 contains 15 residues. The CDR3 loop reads CASSPIRQGRETQYF. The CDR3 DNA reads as TGTGCCAGCAGTCCTATCCGGCAGGGGAGGGAGACCCAGTACTTC.

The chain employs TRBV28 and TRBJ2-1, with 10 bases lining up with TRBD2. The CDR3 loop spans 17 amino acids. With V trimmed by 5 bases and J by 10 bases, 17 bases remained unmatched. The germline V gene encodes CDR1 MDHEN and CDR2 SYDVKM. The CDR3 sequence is CASSPGLAAIFWGEQFF. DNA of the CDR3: TGTGCCAGCAGTCCAGGACTAGCGGCCATTTTTTGGGGGGAGCAGTTCTTC. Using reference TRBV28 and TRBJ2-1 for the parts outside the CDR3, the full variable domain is DVKVTQSSRYLVKRTGEKVFLECVQDMDHENMFWYRQDPGLGLRLIYFSYDVKMKEKGDIPEGYSVSREKKERFSLILESASTNQTSMYLCASSPGLAAIFWGEQFFGPGTRLTVL.

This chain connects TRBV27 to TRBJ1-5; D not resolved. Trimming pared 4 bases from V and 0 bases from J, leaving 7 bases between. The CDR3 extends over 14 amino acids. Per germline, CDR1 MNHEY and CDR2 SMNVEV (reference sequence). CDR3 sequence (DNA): TGTGCCAGCAGTTACAGAAATAGCAATCAGCCCCAGCATTTT. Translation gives CASSYRNSNQPQHF.

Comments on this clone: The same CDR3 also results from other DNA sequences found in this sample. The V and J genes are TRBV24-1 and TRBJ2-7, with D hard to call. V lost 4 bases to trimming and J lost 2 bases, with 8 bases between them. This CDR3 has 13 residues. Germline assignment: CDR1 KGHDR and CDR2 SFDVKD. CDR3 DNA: TGTGCCACCAGTGAAAGGACGGCCTACGAGCAGTACTTC. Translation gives CATSERTAYEQYF.

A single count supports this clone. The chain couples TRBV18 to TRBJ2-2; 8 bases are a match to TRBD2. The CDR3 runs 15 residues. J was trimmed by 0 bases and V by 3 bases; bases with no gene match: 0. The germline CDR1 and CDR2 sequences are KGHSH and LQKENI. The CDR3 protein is CASSPGRANTGELFF. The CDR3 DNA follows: TGTGCCAGCTCACCCGGGAGGGCGAACACCGGGGAGCTGTTTTTT.

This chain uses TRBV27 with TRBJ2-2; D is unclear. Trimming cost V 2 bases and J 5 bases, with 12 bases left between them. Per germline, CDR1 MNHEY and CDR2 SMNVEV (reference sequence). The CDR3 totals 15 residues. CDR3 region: CASSLGLWGTGELFF. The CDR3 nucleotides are TGTGCCAGCAGTTTAGGTTTGTGGGGAACCGGGGAGCTGTTTTTT.

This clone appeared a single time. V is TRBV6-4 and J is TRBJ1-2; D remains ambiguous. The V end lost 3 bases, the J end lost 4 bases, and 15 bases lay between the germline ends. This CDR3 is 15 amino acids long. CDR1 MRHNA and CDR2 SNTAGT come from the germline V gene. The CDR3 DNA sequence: TGTGCCAGCAGTGAGCAGCCGGGTCCTACCTATGGCTACACCTTC. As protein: CASSEQPGPTYGYTF.

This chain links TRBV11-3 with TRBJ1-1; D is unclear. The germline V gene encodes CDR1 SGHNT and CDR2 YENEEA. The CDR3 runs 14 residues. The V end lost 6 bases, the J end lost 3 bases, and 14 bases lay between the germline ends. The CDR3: CASRSQEFDTEAFF. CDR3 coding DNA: TGTGCCAGCAGGTCTCAGGAATTTGACACTGAAGCTTTCTTT.

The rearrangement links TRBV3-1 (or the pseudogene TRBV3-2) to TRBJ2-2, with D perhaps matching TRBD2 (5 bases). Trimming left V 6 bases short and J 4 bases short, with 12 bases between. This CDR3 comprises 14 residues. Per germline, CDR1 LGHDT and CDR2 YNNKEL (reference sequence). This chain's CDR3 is CASSQTGSTGELFF. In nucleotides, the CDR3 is TGTGCCAGCAGTCAAACGGGGTCCACCGGGGAGCTGTTTTTT.

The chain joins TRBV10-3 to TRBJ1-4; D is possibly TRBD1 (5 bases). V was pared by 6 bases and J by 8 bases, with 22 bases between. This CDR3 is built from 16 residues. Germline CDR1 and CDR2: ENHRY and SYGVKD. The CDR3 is CAISPAPAGEGEKLFF. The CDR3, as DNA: TGTGCCATCAGCCCCGCCCCCGCAGGCGAGGGGGAAAAACTGTTTTTT.

DNA for the CDR3: TGTGCCAGTAGTATAGCCGGACTTGACTACGAGCAGTACTTC. Its protein is CASSIAGLDYEQYF. V gene TRBV19 combines with J gene TRBJ2-7; D may be TRBD2 (5 bases). Trimming stripped 1 base from V and 3 bases from J, with 10 bases between. This CDR3 is 14 amino acids long. Germline V lookup: CDR1 LNHDA, CDR2 SQIVND (reference sequence).

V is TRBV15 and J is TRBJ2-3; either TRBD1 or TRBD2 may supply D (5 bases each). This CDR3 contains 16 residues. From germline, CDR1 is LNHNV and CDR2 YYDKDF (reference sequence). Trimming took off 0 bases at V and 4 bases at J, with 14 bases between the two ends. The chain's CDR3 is CATSRDRTGGPDTQYF. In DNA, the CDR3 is TGTGCCACCAGCAGAGATAGGACTGGGGGTCCAGATACGCAGTATTTT.

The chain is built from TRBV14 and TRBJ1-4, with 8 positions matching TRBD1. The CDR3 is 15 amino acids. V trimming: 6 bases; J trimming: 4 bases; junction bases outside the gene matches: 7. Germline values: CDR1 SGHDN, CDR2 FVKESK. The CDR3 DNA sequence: TGTGCCAGCAGACGGGGACAGGCGATTAATGAAAAACTGTTTTTT. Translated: CASRRGQAINEKLFF.

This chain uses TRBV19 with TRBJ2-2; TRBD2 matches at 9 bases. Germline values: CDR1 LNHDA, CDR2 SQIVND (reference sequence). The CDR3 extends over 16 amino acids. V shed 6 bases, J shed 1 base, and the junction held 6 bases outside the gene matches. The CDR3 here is CASRDSGRMNTGELFF. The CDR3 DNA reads TGTGCCAGTAGGGATAGCGGGAGAATGAACACCGGGGAGCTGTTTTTT.

The CDR3 loop is CASSVELGPYEQYF. In nucleotides, the CDR3 is TGTGCCAGCAGCGTAGAGCTGGGGCCGTACGAGCAGTACTTC. V and J are TRBV9 and TRBJ2-7; possibly TRBD1 for D (5 bases). The germline V gene has CDR1 SGDLS and CDR2 YYNGEE. The CDR3 sequence is 14 residues long. V shed 0 bases and J shed 4 bases, with 11 bases lying between them.

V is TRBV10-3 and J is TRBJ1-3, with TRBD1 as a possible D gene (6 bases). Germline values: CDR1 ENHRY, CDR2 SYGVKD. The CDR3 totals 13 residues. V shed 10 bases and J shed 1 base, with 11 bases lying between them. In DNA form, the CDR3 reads TGTGCCACTAGTGGACAGTCTGGAAACACCATATATTTT. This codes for CATSGQSGNTIYF.

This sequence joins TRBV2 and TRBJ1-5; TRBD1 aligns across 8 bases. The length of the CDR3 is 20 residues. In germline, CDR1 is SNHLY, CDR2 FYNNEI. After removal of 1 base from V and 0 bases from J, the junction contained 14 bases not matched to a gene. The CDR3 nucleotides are TGTGCCAGCAGTGAAGATTTAAGGGACAGGCCCACCTATAGCAATCAGCCCCAGCATTTT. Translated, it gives CASSEDLRDRPTYSNQPQHF.